This entry concerns a single T cell receptor (beta chain). Its antigen is as yet unknown. This sample was included in a study of radiotherapy plus CTLA-4 blockade in lung cancer. Study-level points and caveats: After treatment with radiotherapy plus ipilimumab, TCR clones that came from the tumor expanded in blood.

Sequencing was performed with immunoSEQ multiplex PCR; in TCRdb, only in-frame clones are kept and a portion is missing. This sample carries approximately 80,000 clones, 60% to 85% of them seen once, and the ten largest clones take roughly 22%. The CDR3 runs to 13 residues. With 7 bases removed from V and 1 base from J, the gap between germline ends came to 9 bases. Germline lookup yields CDR1 LGHNA and CDR2 YNFKEQ. The chain is built from TRBV4-2 and TRBJ2-3; D might be TRBD1 (5 bases). The receptor was derived from a human donor with non-small cell lung cancer whose response to radiotherapy plus ipilimumab could not be evaluated. Some clones in this sample may be carry-over from other donors' samples. This specimen consisted of peripheral blood, obtained from a patient treated with radiotherapy plus ipilimumab. CDR3 DNA: TGTGCCAGCAAGGACATCCGCACAGATACGCAGTATTTT. This sequence encodes CASKDIRTDTQYF.